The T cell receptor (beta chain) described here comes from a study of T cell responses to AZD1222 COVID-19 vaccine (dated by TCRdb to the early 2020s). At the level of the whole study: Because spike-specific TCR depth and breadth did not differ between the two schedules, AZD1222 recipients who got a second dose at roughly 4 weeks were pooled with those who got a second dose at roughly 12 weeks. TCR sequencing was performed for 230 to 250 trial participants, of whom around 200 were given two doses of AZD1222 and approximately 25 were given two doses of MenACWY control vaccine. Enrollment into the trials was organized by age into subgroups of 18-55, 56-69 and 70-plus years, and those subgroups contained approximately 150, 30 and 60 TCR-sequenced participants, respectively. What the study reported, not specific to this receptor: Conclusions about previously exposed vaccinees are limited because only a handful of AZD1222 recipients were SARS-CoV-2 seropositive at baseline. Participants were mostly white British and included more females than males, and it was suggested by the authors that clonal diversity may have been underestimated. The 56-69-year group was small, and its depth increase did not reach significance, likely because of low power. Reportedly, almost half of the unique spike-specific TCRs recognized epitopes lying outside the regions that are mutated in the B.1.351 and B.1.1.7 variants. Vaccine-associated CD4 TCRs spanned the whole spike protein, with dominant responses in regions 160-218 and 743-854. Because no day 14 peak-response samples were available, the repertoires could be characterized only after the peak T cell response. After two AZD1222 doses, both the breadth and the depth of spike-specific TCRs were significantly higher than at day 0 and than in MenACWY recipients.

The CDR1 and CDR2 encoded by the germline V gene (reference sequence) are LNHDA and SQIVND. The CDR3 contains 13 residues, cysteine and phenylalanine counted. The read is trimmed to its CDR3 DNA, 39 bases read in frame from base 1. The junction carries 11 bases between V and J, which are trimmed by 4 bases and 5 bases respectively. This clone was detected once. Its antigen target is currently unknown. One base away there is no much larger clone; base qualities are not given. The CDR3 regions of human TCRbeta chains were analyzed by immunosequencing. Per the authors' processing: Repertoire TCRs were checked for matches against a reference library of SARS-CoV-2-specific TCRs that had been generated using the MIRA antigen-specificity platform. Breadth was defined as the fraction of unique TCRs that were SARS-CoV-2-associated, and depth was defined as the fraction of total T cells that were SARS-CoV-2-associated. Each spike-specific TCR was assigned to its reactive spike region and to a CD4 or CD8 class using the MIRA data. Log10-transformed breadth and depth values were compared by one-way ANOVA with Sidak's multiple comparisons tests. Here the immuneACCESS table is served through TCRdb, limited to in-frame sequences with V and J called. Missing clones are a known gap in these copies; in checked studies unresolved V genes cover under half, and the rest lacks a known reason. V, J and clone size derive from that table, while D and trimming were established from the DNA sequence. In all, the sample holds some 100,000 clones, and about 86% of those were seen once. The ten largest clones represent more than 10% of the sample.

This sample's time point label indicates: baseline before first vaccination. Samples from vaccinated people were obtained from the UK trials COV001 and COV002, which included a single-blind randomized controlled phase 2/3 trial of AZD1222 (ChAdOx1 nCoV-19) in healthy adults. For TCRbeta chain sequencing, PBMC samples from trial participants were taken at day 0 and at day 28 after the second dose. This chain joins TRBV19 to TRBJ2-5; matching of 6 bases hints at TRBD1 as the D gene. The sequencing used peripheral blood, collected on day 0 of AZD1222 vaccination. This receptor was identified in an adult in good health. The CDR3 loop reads CASSNTGRETQYF. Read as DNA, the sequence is TGTGCCAGTAGTAATACAGGGCGGGAGACCCAGTACTTC.